A single TCR beta chain is shown here with its context. The specificity of this receptor is unknown. Per-nucleotide qualities are absent, and no much larger clonotype sits a single base away. Trimming removed 5 bases from V and 0 bases from J, leaving 19 bases between the germline ends. The CDR3 sequence holds 17 residues, the cysteine and phenylalanine included. The retained sequence is limited to the CDR3, 51 bases, with the frame set at the first base. CDR1 and CDR2 are read off the germline V gene as MDHEN and SYDVKM. Library preparation was by the immunoSEQ multiplex PCR assay. For the multiplex PCR, a mixture combining 60 forward primers for TCR Vbeta segments and 13 reverse primers for TCR Jbeta segments was used. The CDR3 region of rearranged TCR beta genes was amplified from genomic DNA with a multiplex PCR assay. On the Illumina HiSeq System, the amplified TCR beta libraries were sequenced as 87-base-pair reads. For the original study's pipeline: A later analysis counted 75 million to 100 million unique TCR beta chains across the 500 to 850 repertoires, and around 9.9 million of these chains were shared by at least two donors. A nearest-neighbor algorithm error-corrected the raw reads and collapsed the reads into unique sequences, merging closely related sequences to remove PCR and sequencing errors. CDR3 sequences were aligned to IMGT reference sequences to assign V, D and J gene segments. For a sequence to be retained, a match of at least six nucleotides to both a V gene segment and a J gene segment was required. Rearrangements were classified as productive when the CDR3 lacked stop codons and remained in frame with V and J, and all other rearrangements were classified as non-productive. CDR3 was defined according to IMGT convention as the region running from the second conserved V-encoded cysteine to the conserved J-encoded phenylalanine. In an earlier analysis of 500 to 650 of the donors, sequences lacking an unambiguous match to a single V gene segment were excluded. An earlier analysis of over 450 of the donors classified V segments as functional when productive rearrangements were above 56.7% and as segregating when the standard deviation between donors was above 5%. A statistical classification framework was developed to diagnose cytomegalovirus status using the catalog of TCR beta chain sequences. In a later analysis, TCR nucleotide sequences were compared against IMGT/GENE-DB human TR gene sequences so that V and J genes could be assigned. In a later analysis, CDR3 sequences and most-parsimonious VDJ recombination scenarios were assigned using the TCRdist pipeline. In a later analysis, each TCR beta chain was defined by its CDR3 amino acid sequence together with its V-gene family, and reads lacking a unique V-gene family were excluded. To address suspected cross-contamination and a sequencing artifact, a later analysis removed several hundred highly shared, low-generation-probability nucleotide sequences. For each public chain, a later analysis derived a clonal expansion index from normalized ranks of inferred template counts within each repertoire. A later analysis computed generation probabilities with a VDJ recombination model fitted to out-of-frame rearrangements, and checked the results against IGoR. In a later analysis, hypergeometric tests were used to score TCR-TCR, TCR-HLA and TCR-CMV co-occurrence, with a repertoire-size bias correction applied to TCR pairs. To estimate false discovery rates, a later analysis permuted the HLA or CMV assignments 20 times. In a later analysis, co-occurring TCRs were grouped with DBSCAN, and TCRdist sequence similarity was added when clustering was performed within HLA-allele-positive subsets. Repertoires with fewer than 30,000 or more than 120,000 public chains were left out of co-occurrence clustering, as were several repertoires with anomalous nucleotide sharing. Held by TCRdb, this immuneACCESS table contains in-frame sequences only and omits some clones. Under half of the omission traces to an unresolved V gene where checked; the cause of the rest is unknown. Clone size and V and J calls were adopted from that table, with D and trimming inferred from the DNA. The sample profile shows about 93,000 clones; 78% of them were found once. The top ten clones comprise roughly 3% of the sample.

The data were obtained in a study of cytomegalovirus exposure and HLA in healthy donors (dated by TCRdb to about 2017). Regarding the study in general: According to an earlier analysis of several hundred of the donors, 150 million to 200 million T cells yielded roughly 110 million unique TCR beta sequences and around 300 Gb of sequence data. Around 300 gigabases of sequencing data and approximately 84 million unique TCR sequences were included in an early release covering several hundred HLA-typed donors. Among the roughly 380 genotyped donors, around 81% belonged to the genetic ancestry cluster associated with self-reported Caucasian donors. The study aimed to test whether signatures of past pathogen exposure could be identified by cataloging public T cell receptors. The T cell repertoires of several hundred subjects were profiled by immunosequencing and related to cytomegalovirus serostatus. In addition to the first cohort of 666 subjects, a separate validation cohort of 120 different subjects was used. High-throughput TCR immunosequencing, statistical association of individual TCRs with disease status, and machine learning were combined to predict cytomegalovirus infection status. A later analysis re-analyzed previously published TCR beta repertoires from roughly 600 donors and added high-resolution HLA genotyping to study TCR occurrence patterns. Rather than drawing on any new phenotypic data, the later analysis identified candidate immune exposures from TCR beta sequences and the way those sequences occurred across donors. In an earlier analysis of about 590 of the donors, high-throughput TCR beta sequencing was used to judge whether each TCR beta V gene segment behaved as functional or pseudogenic. Donor age, sex, ethnicity and CMV serostatus were compiled together with the repertoire data. A later genetic analysis used genome-wide SNP genotypes for about 65% of the 666 donors, treating that subset as a discovery cohort. All discovery cohort repertoires had been generated on a single sequencing platform. HLA typing included class I and class II loci at four-digit resolution. The number of typed donors differed by locus: about 620-640 for A, B, C, DRB1 and DQB1; 522 for DQA1; around 610 for DPA1; and approximately 450 for DPB1. Roughly five DR-DQ haplotypes were handled as single units for association and clustering because linkage in the cohort was strong. Among roughly 400 genotyped donors of the cohort, an average of approximately 250,000 unique TCR beta nucleotide sequences were sequenced per donor, about a sixth of them non-productive. What the research found in general, with its limitations: This cohort had only TCR beta chains sequenced, and the lack of alpha or paired-chain data limited which features could be detected. A further reported finding was that TCR beta sequences accurately predicted the HLA-A and HLA-B alleles for most subjects in the first cohort. According to the authors, the approach could potentially be generalized to other disease states and immunological phenotypes. In the study, 150 to 200 TCR beta chains were listed as associated with cytomegalovirus. Because HLA typing was missing for some donors at each locus, association tests included only the typed subset. CMV serostatus was the only immune exposure information available for the cohort. A later genetic analysis reported fewer N-insertions in productive TCRs among donors in an Asian-associated ancestry cluster than the roughly 700-donor mean. A later genetic analysis associated a missense DCLRE1C variant with V-gene and J-gene trimming of TCR beta chains, and an independent cohort replicated the association. A cluster of highly shared sequence variants was judged likely to be a technical artifact of the sequencing pipeline. A later analysis found that most CMV-associated TCR beta chains appeared HLA-restricted, with HLA associations seemingly driven largely by CMV exposure. The 87-base-pair reads could not distinguish some IMGT-functional V segments, including TRBV6-2 and TRBV6-3, so those segments were excluded. In an earlier analysis of some 540 of the donors, most TCR beta V segments appeared in productive rearrangements about 90% or about 30% of the time, broadly matching IMGT annotations. Correlated functional status among segregating V segments might reflect linkage disequilibrium, but an unknown experimental factor could not be ruled out. In a later analysis, HLA-associated TCR beta chains were found to be more clonally expanded and to have lower generation probabilities than equally common non-associated chains. The earlier analysis of approximately 590 of the donors excluded roughly 16 rarely observed V segments, including chromosome 9 orphons, because counts were too low. The presence/absence analyses assumed that sequencing depth was roughly uniform across donors, and that assumption may not be true. In a later analysis, several top co-occurrence clusters were reported to appear linked to parvovirus B19, influenza, CMV and Epstein-Barr virus. At a false discovery rate of 0.05, a later analysis linked about 16,000 TCR beta sequences to specific HLA alleles. According to a later analysis, TCR association rates differed among HLA loci, with DRB1 alleles showing the most associated TCRs and HLA-C alleles showing the fewest. While some public TCRs were present in many individuals, most TCR sequences turned up only very rarely across donors. Assigning TCR associations to individual alleles was difficult when HLA alleles, especially DR and DQ, strongly co-occurred. In vitro tests confirmed that a few of the cytomegalovirus-associated TCR beta chains recognize cytomegalovirus antigens. The classifier was reported to diagnose cytomegalovirus status with high specificity and sensitivity in both the original cohort and the validation cohort.

The cohort consisted of 600 to 750 healthy bone marrow donors. At the time of sampling, all cohort members were nominally healthy, though unrecorded immune exposures were likely present. The donor tested CMV seronegative and was one of the 352 seronegative cohort members. Each donor provided a peripheral blood sample, and peripheral blood mononuclear cells were used for TCR beta sequencing. Genomic DNA was extracted from the blood cell samples with the Qiagen DNeasy Blood Extraction Kit. The chain links TRBV28 with TRBJ1-1, with the D gene not confidently named. The sequenced sample was PBMCs. The sequence was collected from a middle-aged woman in good health and CMV-seronegative. DNA sequence: TGTGCCAGCAGTCCCATTACCTTACTGACAATGAACACTGAAGCTTTCTTT. This yields the protein CASSPITLLTMNTEAFF.